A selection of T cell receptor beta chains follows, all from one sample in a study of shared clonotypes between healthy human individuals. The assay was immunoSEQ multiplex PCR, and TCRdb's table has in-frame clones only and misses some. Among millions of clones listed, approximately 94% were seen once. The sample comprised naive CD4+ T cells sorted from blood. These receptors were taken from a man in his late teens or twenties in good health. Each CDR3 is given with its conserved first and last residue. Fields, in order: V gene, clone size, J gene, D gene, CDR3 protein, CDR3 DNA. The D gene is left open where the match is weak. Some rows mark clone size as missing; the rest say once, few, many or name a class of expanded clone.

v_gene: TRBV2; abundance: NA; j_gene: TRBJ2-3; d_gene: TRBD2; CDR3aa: CASSGASGGMNF; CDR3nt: TGTGCCAGCAGTGGGGCTAGCGGGGGGATGAATTTT
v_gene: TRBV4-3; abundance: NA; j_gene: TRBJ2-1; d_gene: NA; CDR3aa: CASSQDLGSSYNEQFF; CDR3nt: TGCGCCAGCAGCCAAGATCTTGGGTCCTCCTACAATGAGCAGTTCTTC
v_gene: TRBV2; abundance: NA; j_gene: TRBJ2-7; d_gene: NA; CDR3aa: CASSWLSYEQYF; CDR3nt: TGTGCCAGCAGTTGGTTGTCCTACGAGCAGTACTTC
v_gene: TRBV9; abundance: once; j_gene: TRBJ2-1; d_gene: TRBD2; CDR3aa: CASSVGTSGNNEQFF; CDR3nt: TGTGCCAGCAGCGTGGGGACTAGCGGGAACAATGAGCAGTTCTTC
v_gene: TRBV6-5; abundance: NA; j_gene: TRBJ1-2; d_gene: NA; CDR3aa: CASTPNGENGYTF; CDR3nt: TGTGCCAGCACCCCAAATGGGGAAAATGGCTACACCTTC
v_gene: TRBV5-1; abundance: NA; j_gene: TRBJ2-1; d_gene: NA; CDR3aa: CASSSVADGGYNEQFF; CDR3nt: TGCGCCAGCAGCTCCGTAGCGGATGGAGGGTACAATGAGCAGTTCTTC
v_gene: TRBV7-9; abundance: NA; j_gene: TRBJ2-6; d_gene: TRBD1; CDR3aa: CASSRFTGANVLTF; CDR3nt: TGTGCCAGCAGCCGATTTACAGGGGCGAACGTCCTGACTTTC
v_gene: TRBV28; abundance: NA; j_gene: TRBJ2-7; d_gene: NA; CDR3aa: CASETSTAYEQYF; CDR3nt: TGTGCCAGCGAAACTAGCACCGCCTACGAGCAGTACTTC
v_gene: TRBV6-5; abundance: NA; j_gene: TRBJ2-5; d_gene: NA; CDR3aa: CASSSTRETQYF; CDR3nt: TGTGCCAGCAGTTCCACTCGGGAGACCCAGTACTTC
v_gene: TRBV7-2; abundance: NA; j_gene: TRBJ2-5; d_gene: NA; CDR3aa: CASSLPPEFRETQYF; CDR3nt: TGTGCCAGCAGCTTACCCCCGGAGTTTAGAGAGACCCAGTACTTC
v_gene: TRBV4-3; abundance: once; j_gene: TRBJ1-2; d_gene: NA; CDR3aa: CASSQVDYGYTF; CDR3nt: TGCGCCAGCAGCCAAGTAGACTATGGCTACACCTTC
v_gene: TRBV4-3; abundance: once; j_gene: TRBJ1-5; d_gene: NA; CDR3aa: CASSQEAGQPQHF; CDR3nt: TGCGCCAGCAGCCAAGAAGCAGGGCAGCCCCAGCATTTT
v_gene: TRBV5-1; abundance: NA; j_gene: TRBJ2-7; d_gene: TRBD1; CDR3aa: CASSPVNRGESSYEQYF; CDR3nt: TGCGCCAGCAGCCCCGTAAACAGGGGCGAGAGCTCCTACGAGCAGTACTTC
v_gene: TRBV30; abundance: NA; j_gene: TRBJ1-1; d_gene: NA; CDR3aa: CAWSVQERPRLEAFF; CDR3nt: TGTGCCTGGAGTGTACAGGAGCGCCCTCGACTTGAAGCTTTCTTT
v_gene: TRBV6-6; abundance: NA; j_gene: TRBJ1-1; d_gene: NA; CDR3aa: CASSYPHRNTEAFF; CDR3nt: TGTGCCAGCAGTTACCCCCACAGGAACACTGAAGCTTTCTTT
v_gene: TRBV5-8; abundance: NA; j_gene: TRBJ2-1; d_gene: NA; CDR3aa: CASSLGQTSNEQFF; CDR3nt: TGTGCCAGCAGCTTAGGTCAGACCTCCAATGAGCAGTTCTTC
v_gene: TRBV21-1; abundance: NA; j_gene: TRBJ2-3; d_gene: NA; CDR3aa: CASSRSGTESTDTQYF; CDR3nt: TGTGCCAGCAGCCGTTCCGGGACGGAGAGCACAGATACGCAGTATTTT
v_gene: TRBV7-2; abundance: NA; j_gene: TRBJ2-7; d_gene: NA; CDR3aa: CASSPGLDSYEQYF; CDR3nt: TGTGCCAGCAGCCCTGGACTCGACTCCTACGAGCAGTACTTC
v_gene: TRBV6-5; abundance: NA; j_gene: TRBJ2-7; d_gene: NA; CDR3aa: CASSYLTGEQYF; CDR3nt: TGTGCCAGCAGTTACTTGACAGGCGAGCAGTACTTC
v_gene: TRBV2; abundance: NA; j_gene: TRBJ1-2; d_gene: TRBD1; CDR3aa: CASSEGQSYGYTF; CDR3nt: TGTGCCAGCAGTGAGGGACAGAGCTATGGCTACACCTTC
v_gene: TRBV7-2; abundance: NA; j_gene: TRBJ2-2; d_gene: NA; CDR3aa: CASSLRPNTGELFF; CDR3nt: TGTGCCAGCAGCCTCCGACCTAACACCGGGGAGCTGTTTTTT
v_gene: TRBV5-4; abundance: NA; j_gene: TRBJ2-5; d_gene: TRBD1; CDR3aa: CASSPDRGRQTQYF; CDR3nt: TGTGCCAGCAGCCCGGACAGGGGGCGGCAGACCCAGTACTTC
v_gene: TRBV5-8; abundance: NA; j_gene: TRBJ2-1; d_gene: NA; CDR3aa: CASSRLGEQFF; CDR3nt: TGTGCCAGCAGCCGCTTGGGGGAGCAGTTCTTC
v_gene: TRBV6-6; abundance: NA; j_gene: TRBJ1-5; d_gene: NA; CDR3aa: CASSYSEGVTKPQHF; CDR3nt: TGTGCCAGCAGTTACTCGGAGGGGGTTACGAAGCCCCAGCATTTT
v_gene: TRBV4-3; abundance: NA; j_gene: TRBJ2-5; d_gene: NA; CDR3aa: CASSQERGGAQYF; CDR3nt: TGCGCCAGCAGCCAAGAAAGGGGAGGCGCCCAGTACTTC